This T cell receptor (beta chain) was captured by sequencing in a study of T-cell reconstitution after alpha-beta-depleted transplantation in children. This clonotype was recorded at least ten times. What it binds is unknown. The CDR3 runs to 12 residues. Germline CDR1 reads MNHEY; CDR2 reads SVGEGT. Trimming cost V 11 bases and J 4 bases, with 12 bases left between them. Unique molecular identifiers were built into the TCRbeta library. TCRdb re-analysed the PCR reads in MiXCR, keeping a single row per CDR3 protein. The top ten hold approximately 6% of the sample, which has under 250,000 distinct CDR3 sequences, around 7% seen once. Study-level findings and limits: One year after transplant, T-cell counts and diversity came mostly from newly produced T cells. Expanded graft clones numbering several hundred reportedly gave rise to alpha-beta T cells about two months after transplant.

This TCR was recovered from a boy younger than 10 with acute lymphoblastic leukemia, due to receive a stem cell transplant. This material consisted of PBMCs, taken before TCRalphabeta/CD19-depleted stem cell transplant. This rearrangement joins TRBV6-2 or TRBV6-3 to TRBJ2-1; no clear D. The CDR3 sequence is CASNGFYNEQFF. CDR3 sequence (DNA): TGTGCCTCTAACGGATTTTACAATGAGCAGTTCTTC.